The TCR beta chain described here comes from a study of T cells after posttransplantation cyclophosphamide. Regarding the study as a whole: Donor CD8+ memory clones often dominated recipient blood repertoires at later times.

Control samples came 1 year after myeloablative marrow transplants with methotrexate plus calcineurin inhibitor. Germline loops: CDR1 SGHNT, CDR2 YENEEA. There are 14 residues in the CDR3. The ends were cut back, 2 bases at V and 5 bases at J, with 13 bases in the middle. Sequencing was performed with immunoSEQ multiplex PCR; in TCRdb, only in-frame clones are kept and a portion is missing. The repertoire holds thousands of clones, with roughly 75% as singletons. On this clone: The antigen is unknown.

This receptor was identified in a female patient aged 45-60 years who received an allogeneic stem cell transplant from an unrelated donor, was CMV-positive, and had acute and chronic GVHD. Part of the T cells may come from the graft donor. The sample here was PBMCs, taken after allogeneic stem cell transplant with calcineurin inhibitor and methotrexate. The chain joins TRBV11-3 to TRBJ2-7; D might be TRBD2 (5 bases). For the CDR3, the DNA is TGTGCCAGCAGCTTATCGTCGGGAAGTGACGAGCAGTACTTC. Its translation is CASSLSSGSDEQYF.